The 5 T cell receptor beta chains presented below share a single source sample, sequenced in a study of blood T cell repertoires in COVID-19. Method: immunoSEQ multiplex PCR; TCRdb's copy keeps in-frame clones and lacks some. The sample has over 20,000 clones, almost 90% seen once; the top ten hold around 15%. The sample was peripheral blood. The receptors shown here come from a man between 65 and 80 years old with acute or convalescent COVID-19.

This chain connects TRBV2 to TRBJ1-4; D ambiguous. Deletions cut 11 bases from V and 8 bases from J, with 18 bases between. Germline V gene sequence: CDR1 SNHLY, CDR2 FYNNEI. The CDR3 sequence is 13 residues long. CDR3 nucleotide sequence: TGTGCCGGAGCACCCTCATCAGAGGAAAAACTGTTTTTT. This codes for CAGAPSSEEKLFF.

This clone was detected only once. Written as DNA, the CDR3 is TGTGCCAGCAGCGTAACCGGGACAGGGGGCTACGAGCAGTACTTC. Translated: CASSVTGTGGYEQYF. The chain uses TRBV9 and TRBJ2-7, with 11 bases aligning to TRBD1. J lost 3 bases, V lost 1 base, and 3 bases had no gene match. This CDR3 contains 15 residues. CDR1 SGDLS and CDR2 YYNGEE come from the germline V gene.

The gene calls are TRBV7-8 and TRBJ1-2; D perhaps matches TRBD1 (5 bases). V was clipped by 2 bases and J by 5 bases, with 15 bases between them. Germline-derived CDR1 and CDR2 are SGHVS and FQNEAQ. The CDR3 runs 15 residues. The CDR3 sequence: CASSLRFDRQYGYTF. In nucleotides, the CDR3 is TGTGCCAGCAGCTTACGGTTTGACAGACAGTATGGCTACACCTTC.

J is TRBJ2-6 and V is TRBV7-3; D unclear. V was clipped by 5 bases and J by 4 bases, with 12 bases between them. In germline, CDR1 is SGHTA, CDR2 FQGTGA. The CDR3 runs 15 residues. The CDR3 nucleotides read TGTGCCAGCAGCCTTCATATGGCCGGGGCCAACGTCCTGACTTTC. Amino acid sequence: CASSLHMAGANVLTF.

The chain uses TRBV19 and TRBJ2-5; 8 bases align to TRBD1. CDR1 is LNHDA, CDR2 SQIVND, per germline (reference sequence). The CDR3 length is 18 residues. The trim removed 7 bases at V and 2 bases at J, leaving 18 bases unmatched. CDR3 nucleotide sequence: TGTGCCAGTACCCCCCGGGGGAAAGACAGGGGATGGCAAGAGACCCAGTACTTC. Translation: CASTPRGKDRGWQETQYF.